Listed here are 28 T cell receptor beta chains from one sample, sequenced in a study of shared clonotypes between healthy human individuals. Assay: immunoSEQ multiplex PCR; the TCRdb copy retains only in-frame clones and omits some. The data hold around 990,000 clones, with approximately 75% observed a single time. The sample consisted of memory CD4+ T cells from PBMCs. Subset indicated: CD45RA-negative fraction. The receptor source for this set is a man younger than 35 in good health. Some clones in this sample may be carry-over from other donors' samples.

The rearrangement links TRBV7-8 to TRBJ2-1, with D unresolved. The ends were cut back, 1 base at V and 8 bases at J, with 15 bases in the middle. The CDR3 has 15 amino acids. Germline V gene data show CDR1 as SGHVS and CDR2 as FQNEAQ. This chain's CDR3 is CASSLDSTVVDEQFF. In nucleotides, the CDR3 is TGTGCCAGCAGCTTAGATTCTACGGTGGTGGATGAGCAGTTCTTC.

The genes are TRBV28 and TRBJ2-1; TRBD1 matches at 9 bases. The CDR3 has 16 amino acids. The germline V gene has CDR1 MDHEN and CDR2 SYDVKM. V dropped 7 bases and J dropped 2; count of bases not matched to a gene: 9. The CDR3 region is CASTQRTGATYNEQFF. CDR3 in DNA: TGTGCCAGCACCCAGCGGACAGGGGCGACCTACAATGAGCAGTTCTTC.

A remark on this clone: Other DNA sequences within the sample encode an identical CDR3. The chain couples TRBV5-1 to TRBJ2-2, with unresolved D. Trimming took off 3 bases at V and 3 bases at J, with 12 bases between the two ends. This CDR3 has 15 residues. CDR1 and CDR2 (germline): SGHRS, YFSETQ. Here the CDR3 DNA reads TGCGCCAGCAGCTCTTCCGGGCCAGACACCGGGGAGCTGTTTTTT. Amino acids: CASSSSGPDTGELFF.

The rearrangement uses TRBV2 and TRBJ2-1; TRBD2 matches at 8 bases. There are 15 residues in the CDR3. The V gene end was trimmed by 6 bases and the J gene end by 2 bases; junction bases not matched to a gene: 6. Germline assignment: CDR1 SNHLY and CDR2 FYNNEI. This chain's CDR3 is CASSGGGRPYNEQFF. CDR3 nucleotides: TGTGCCAGCAGCGGGGGGGGCCGTCCCTACAATGAGCAGTTCTTC.

The CDR3, as DNA: TGTGCCAGCAGTTACGGGGAGACGGGTAACTATGGCTACACCTTC. It specifies CASSYGETGNYGYTF. This chain uses TRBV6-5 with TRBJ1-2; the D is unclear. The CDR3 is 15 amino acids. V gave up 2 bases and J gave up 1 base, with 11 bases separating them. CDR1 is MNHEY, CDR2 SVGAGI, per germline.

This chain links TRBV5-1 with TRBJ1-2; no clear D gene. The V and J ends lost 0 bases and 4 bases respectively, with 10 bases between them. CDR1 and CDR2 from the germline V gene are SGHRS and YFSETQ. CDR3 length: 14 amino acids. The CDR3 protein is CASSLGPEGYGYTF. CDR3 DNA sequence: TGCGCCAGCAGCTTGGGGCCCGAGGGCTATGGCTACACCTTC. Combining the CDR3 with reference TRBV5-1 and TRBJ1-2 gives the whole variable domain KAGVTQTPRYLIKTRGQQVTLSCSPISGHRSVSWYQQTPGQGLQFLFEYFSETQRNKGNFPGRFSGRQFSNSRSEMNVSTLELGDSALYLCASSLGPEGYGYTFGSGTRLTVV.

The rearrangement links TRBV28 to TRBJ1-1; 10 bases are a match to TRBD1. CDR1 MDHEN and CDR2 SYDVKM come from the germline V gene. The V and J ends lost 7 bases and 0 bases, in that order; junction bases with no gene match: 11. This CDR3 has 17 residues. The CDR3 region has the DNA TGTGCCAGCACCTCGCCGGGACAGGGGAGCATGAACACTGAAGCTTTCTTT. Translated, it gives CASTSPGQGSMNTEAFF.

This sequence joins TRBV29-1 and TRBJ2-1; the D is unclear. Germline V gives CDR1 SQVTM, CDR2 ANQGSEA. V lost 4 bases and J lost 4, with 5 bases in between. The CDR3 length is 11 residues. CDR3 sequence reads: CSVVGYNEQFF. CDR3 sequence (DNA): TGCAGCGTTGTCGGTTACAATGAGCAGTTCTTC.

The chain recombines TRBV19 with TRBJ2-1, with D perhaps TRBD2 (5 bases). The V and J ends lost 2 bases and 2 bases respectively, with 13 bases between them. The V gene's germline CDR1 is LNHDA and CDR2 SQIVND (reference sequence). The CDR3 runs 16 residues. For the CDR3, the DNA is TGTGCCAGTAGTATACCAGCGGAAAAACCCTACAATGAGCAGTTCTTC. It translates to CASSIPAEKPYNEQFF.

This clone has a handful of counts. The V and J genes are TRBV19 and TRBJ2-7; the D gene is possibly TRBD1 (5 bases). The V end lost 11 bases, the J end lost 0 bases, and 23 bases lay between the germline ends. Germline V gene lookup returns CDR1 LNHDA and CDR2 SQIVND (reference sequence). The CDR3 sequence is 16 residues long. The CDR3 DNA sequence: TGTGCCTTTTCCCTAAGGGGCGGTCCTTTCTCCTACGAGCAGTACTTC. Protein: CAFSLRGGPFSYEQYF.

The chain carries TRBV21-1 and TRBJ2-3; the table's D call, TRBD2, has no DNA check behind it. TRBV21-1 is a known pseudogene. The CDR3 runs to 16 residues. The CDR3 nucleotides are TGTGCCAGCGACCGATTTACTAGCGGGAGGACAGATACGCAGTATTTT. Its translation is CASDRFTSGRTDTQYF.

The rearrangement uses TRBV30 and TRBJ2-7, with 10 nucleotides matching TRBD1. The CDR3 runs to 12 residues. After removal of 3 bases from V and 5 bases from J, the junction contained 1 base not matched to a gene. Germline CDR1 and CDR2: GTSNPN and SVGIG (reference sequence). CDR3 protein: CAWRTGGHEQYF. The CDR3 DNA reads as TGTGCCTGGAGGACAGGGGGCCACGAGCAGTACTTC.

The chain has TRBV30 and TRBJ1-5, with 8 bases matching TRBD1. J lost 5 bases, V lost 3 bases, and 12 bases had no gene match. This CDR3 has 16 residues. The germline V gene encodes CDR1 GTSNPN and CDR2 SVGIG (reference sequence). The CDR3 loop is CAWSLQGARGDQPQHF. CDR3 coding DNA: TGTGCCTGGAGCCTTCAGGGGGCGCGGGGGGATCAGCCCCAGCATTTT.

V gene TRBV4-2 combines with J gene TRBJ1-4; the D is unclear. The germline gives CDR1 LGHNA, CDR2 YNFKEQ. Trimming stripped 1 base from V and 11 bases from J, with 11 bases between. The CDR3 totals 13 residues. This CDR3 is CASSQVAGGKLFF. The CDR3 DNA is TGTGCCAGCAGCCAAGTGGCCGGTGGGAAACTGTTTTTT.

V and J are TRBV30 and TRBJ2-7; D possibly corresponds to TRBD2 (6 bases). Trimming took off 2 bases at V and 9 bases at J, with 14 bases between the two ends. The CDR3 has 12 residues. CDR1 is GTSNPN, CDR2 SVGIG, per germline (reference sequence). This CDR3 reads CAWSIRARGQYF. The CDR3 bases are TGTGCCTGGAGTATCCGGGCGCGGGGGCAGTACTTC.

V is TRBV29-1 and J is TRBJ2-7; D perhaps matches TRBD2 (5 bases). The length of the CDR3 is 13 residues. CDR1 is SQVTM, CDR2 ANQGSEA, per germline. CDR3 coding DNA: TGCAGTACTCGGGGTACGAGCTCCTACGAGCAGTACTTC. Protein sequence: CSTRGTSSYEQYF.

The chain links TRBV5-8 to TRBJ2-7, with D possibly matching TRBD1 (6 bases). V shed 1 base and J shed 1 base, with 12 bases lying between them. Germline CDR1 is SGHTS and CDR2 is YDEGEE. CDR3 length: 15 amino acids. For the CDR3, the DNA is TGTGCCAGCAGCTTGCTCCAGGGGATATCCTACGAGCAGTACTTC. As protein: CASSLLQGISYEQYF. The full variable domain, rest sourced from reference TRBV5-8 and TRBJ2-7, is EAGVTQSPTHLIKTRGQQATLRCSPISGHTSVYWYQQALGLGLQFLLWYDEGEERNRGNFPPRFSGRQFPNYSSELNVNALELEDSALYLCASSLLQGISYEQYFGPGTRLTVT.

The genes are TRBV28 and TRBJ2-1, with 11 bases that match TRBD2. Germline trimming cut 4 bases from V and 6 bases from J; bases unmatched to any gene: 8. Germline CDR1 reads MDHEN; CDR2 reads SYDVKM. The CDR3 totals 16 residues. CDR3 in DNA: TGTGCCAGCAGTTCCTCCGGGACTAGCGGTCTCAATGAGCAGTTCTTC. It translates to CASSSSGTSGLNEQFF.

The V gene is TRBV4-2, the J gene TRBJ1-1, with D maybe TRBD1 (6 bases). CDR1 and CDR2 from the germline V gene are LGHNA and YNFKEQ. This CDR3 has 18 residues. V was pared by 7 bases and J by 0 bases, with 24 bases between. CDR3 amino acids: CASTRGGAEVTLNTEAFF. CDR3 bases: TGTGCCAGCACCCGGGGGGGCGCGGAAGTTACTTTGAACACTGAAGCTTTCTTT.

The chain uses TRBV18 and TRBJ2-3; TRBD2 matches 14 bases. V trimming: 3 bases; J trimming: 5 bases; junction bases outside the gene matches: 7. Germline V gene lookup returns CDR1 KGHSH and CDR2 LQKENI. The CDR3 loop spans 17 amino acids. CDR3 nucleotide sequence: TGTGCCAGCTCACCCAGACTAGCGGGAGGGTCAATAGATACGCAGTATTTT. This codes for CASSPRLAGGSIDTQYF.

The chain recombines TRBV5-1 with TRBJ1-3; the D gene is possibly TRBD1 (6 bases). This CDR3 spans 16 amino acids. With 3 bases removed from V and 1 base from J, the gap between germline ends came to 14 bases. CDR1 and CDR2 from the germline V gene are SGHRS and YFSETQ. In DNA form, the CDR3 reads TGCGCCAGCAGCTCCACAACAGGGTTTTCTGGAAACACCATATATTTT. Its protein product is CASSSTTGFSGNTIYF.

This clone was detected a few times. This sequence joins TRBV9 and TRBJ1-1, with 7 positions matching TRBD1. Germline assignment: CDR1 SGDLS and CDR2 YYNGEE. CDR3 length equals 14 residues. V lost 3 bases and J lost 1; bases outside the gene matches: 3. In DNA form, the CDR3 reads TGTGCCAGCAGCGCGGGACAGCCGAACACTGAAGCTTTCTTT. It translates to CASSAGQPNTEAFF. Filled out from reference TRBV9 and TRBJ1-1, the complete variable domain reads DSGVTQTPKHLITATGQRVTLRCSPRSGDLSVYWYQQSLDQGLQFLIQYYNGEERAKGNILERFSAQQFPDLHSELNLSSLELGDSALYFCASSAGQPNTEAFFGQGTRLTVV.

V gene TRBV4-3 combines with J gene TRBJ2-3; no clear D. This CDR3 contains 21 residues. The V gene lost 0 bases and the J gene lost 1 base, with 26 bases spanning the gap. Germline CDR1 LGHNA, CDR2 YSLEER. The CDR3 loop is CASSQDDWTELYNKRTDTQYF. As DNA, the CDR3 is TGCGCCAGCAGCCAAGATGATTGGACGGAACTATATAACAAACGCACAGATACGCAGTATTTT.

A few counts support this clone. The J gene is TRBJ2-3, the V gene TRBV7-9, with 7 nucleotides matching TRBD2. Germline CDR1 reads SEHNR; CDR2 reads FQNEAQ (reference sequence). The length of the CDR3 is 15 residues. Losses at the gene ends were 1 base for V and 0 bases for J; bases not matched to a gene: 1. DNA of the CDR3: TGTGCCAGCAGCTTAGTCGGGAGGAGCACAGATACGCAGTATTTT. Translating it yields CASSLVGRSTDTQYF.

This clone is a singleton in its sample. The chain joins TRBV6-5 to TRBJ2-1; D is undetermined. V was cut by 3 bases and J by 2 bases, with 5 bases left in between. The length of the CDR3 is 13 residues. Per germline, CDR1 MNHEY and CDR2 SVGAGI. The CDR3 coding sequence is TGTGCCAGCAGTTATGGTACCTACAATGAGCAGTTCTTC. Protein: CASSYGTYNEQFF.

The rearrangement joins TRBV14 to TRBJ2-5; perhaps TRBD1 as D (6 bases). This CDR3 comprises 15 residues. Germline V gives CDR1 SGHDN, CDR2 FVKESK. Trimming removed 0 bases at V and 5 bases at J, with 13 bases between. The DNA for the CDR3 is TGTGCCAGCAGCCAAGATGGGAACAGGGCGGAGACCCAGTACTTC. Translated: CASSQDGNRAETQYF.

J is TRBJ1-1 and V is TRBV7-3; 8 bases align to TRBD1. The CDR3 is 13 amino acids. Germline-derived CDR1 and CDR2 are SGHTA and FQGTGA. J was trimmed by 11 bases and V by 6 bases; bases with no gene match: 11. CDR3 DNA: TGTGCCAGCAGTTCCGGACAGGGAGGGGGTGCTTTCTTT. Translating gives CASSSGQGGGAFF.

This sequence joins TRBV7-9 and TRBJ2-3, with D unresolved. Trimming shortened V by 3 bases and J by 2 bases, and 9 bases separated the two germline ends. The V gene's germline CDR1 is SEHNR and CDR2 FQNEAQ (reference sequence). This CDR3 has 14 residues. CDR3 sequence (DNA): TGTGCCAGCAGCTTTGGAGTAGACACAGATACGCAGTATTTT. This sequence encodes CASSFGVDTDTQYF.